The clone carrying this TCR beta chain showed up just a few times. The sample belongs to a study of blood T cells in healthy people across ages. A second PCR, run for about 6 to 11 cycles, used a sample-barcoded 5' primer plus a J-beta primer mix. Each cDNA molecule was tagged by a template-switch adaptor with 12 random nucleotides. MiXCR was run by TCRdb on the 5' RACE reads, yielding one entry per CDR3 protein. This table has about 830,000 distinct CDR3 sequences, 55% to 75% appearing once. This CDR3 contains 14 residues. V was pared by 2 bases and J by 1 base, with 9 bases between. Germline CDR1 KGHSH, CDR2 LQKENI.

This sequence originates from a man in his thirties or forties in good health. This sequence joins TRBV18 and TRBJ2-7; possibly TRBD2 for D (5 bases). The sequenced sample consisted of blood. The CDR3 DNA reads TGTGCCAGCTCACCATCCGAGGGATCCTACGAGCAGTACTTC. Encoded protein: CASSPSEGSYEQYF.